Below are 17 T cell receptor beta chains sequenced from a single sample in a study of blood T cells in healthy people across ages. PCR was performed a second time for 7 to 11 cycles using a sample-barcoded 5' primer and a J-beta primer mix. TCRdb reprocessed the 5' RACE reads via MiXCR and lists one record per CDR3 protein. In the table there are 800,000 to 950,000 distinct CDR3 sequences, 29% of which are singletons. The data also belong to a second study, concerning T cells of mothers and their children.

Sequencing used blood. These receptors originate from a woman between 35 and 50 years old in good health.

This sequence joins TRBV28 and TRBJ1-1; 8 positions match TRBD1. The CDR3 spans 16 residues. Germline values: CDR1 MDHEN, CDR2 SYDVKM. The ends lost 8 bases at V and 1 base at J; junction bases unmatched: 12. The CDR3 reads CASCLPFGQGNTEAFF. The CDR3 bases are TGTGCCAGCTGTCTCCCGTTCGGACAGGGGAACACTGAAGCTTTCTTT. Together with reference TRBV28 and TRBJ1-1, the CDR3 gives the full variable domain: DVKVTQSSRYLVKRTGEKVFLECVQDMDHENMFWYRQDPGLGLRLIYFSYDVKMKEKGDIPEGYSVSREKKERFSLILESASTNQTSMYLCASCLPFGQGNTEAFFGQGTRLTVV.

This clonotype has ten or more counts. The chain is built from TRBV29-1 and TRBJ2-6; D is undetermined. CDR3 size: 12 residues. V was clipped by 7 bases and J by 0 bases, with 4 bases between them. CDR1 and CDR2 (germline): SQVTM, ANQGSEA. CDR3: CSAASGANVLTF. Written as DNA, the CDR3 is TGCAGCGCAGCCTCTGGGGCCAACGTCCTGACTTTC.

Remarks on this clonotype: A much larger clonotype is one base distant, so this may be a read error. The rearrangement uses TRBV27 and TRBJ1-2; 8 nucleotides line up with TRBD1. Germline CDR1 is MNHEY and CDR2 is SMNVEV (reference sequence). V lost 5 bases and J lost 4; bases outside the gene matches: 6. The CDR3 runs 14 residues. The CDR3 spells CASSARTGIYGYTF. The DNA for the CDR3 is TGTGCCAGCAGTGCCCGGACAGGGATCTATGGCTACACCTTC.

Concerning this clonotype itself: A much bigger clone sits one base away, suggesting this may be a read error. In nucleotides, the CDR3 is TGTGCCAGCAGCCAAGTGGACAGGGGGCACACCTTC. This encodes CASSQVDRGHTF. The chain employs TRBV3-1 and TRBJ1-2, with 11 bases that match TRBD1. CDR1 is LGHDT, CDR2 YNNKEL, per germline (reference sequence). This CDR3 comprises 12 residues. Trimming at V came to 1 base and at J to 12 bases, leaving 1 base not matched to a gene.

The rearrangement joins TRBV9 to TRBJ1-1, with 7 bases lining up with TRBD1. J was trimmed by 10 bases and V by 4 bases; bases with no gene match: 13. This CDR3 spans 14 amino acids. In germline, CDR1 is SGDLS, CDR2 YYNGEE. CDR3 bases: TGTGCCAGCAGCCCCTATCGACAGGGCGAAGGAGCTTTCTTT. Residues: CASSPYRQGEGAFF.

This chain uses TRBV11-2 with TRBJ2-5; unclear D gene. There are 15 residues in the CDR3. V lost 2 bases to trimming and J lost 1 base, with 11 bases between them. The germline V gene encodes CDR1 SGHAT and CDR2 FQNNGV. The CDR3 loop reads CASSLYHLSQETQYF. Written as DNA, the CDR3 is TGTGCCAGCAGCTTATATCACCTCTCCCAAGAGACCCAGTACTTC.

This chain connects TRBV5-1 to TRBJ2-3; D gene ambiguous. The length of the CDR3 is 15 residues. The germline V gene has CDR1 SGHRS and CDR2 YFSETQ. The germline V and J ends were trimmed by 1 base and 5 bases, with 14 bases remaining between them. The CDR3 loop is CASSLRTGFRDTQYF. CDR3 in DNA: TGCGCCAGCAGCTTGAGGACCGGGTTTAGAGATACGCAGTATTTT.

This clonotype was seen many times. The V call is TRBV10-3, the J call TRBJ2-5; 10 bases are a match to TRBD2. The germline gives CDR1 ENHRY, CDR2 SYGVKD. This CDR3 has 15 residues. Losses at the gene ends were 8 bases for V and 2 bases for J; bases not matched to a gene: 8. The CDR3 protein is CAIRRGAGGQETQYF. The CDR3 DNA reads as TGTGCCATCCGTAGGGGAGCGGGGGGGCAAGAGACCCAGTACTTC.

Only a few counts were recorded for this clonotype. At one end the junction does not follow the germline gene, possibly because of a read error. The chain combines TRBV2 with TRBJ1-6, with 9 positions matching TRBD1. This CDR3 contains 15 residues. The V gene's germline CDR1 is SNHLY and CDR2 FYNNEI. CDR3 in amino acids: CTSNRGLRGHSPLHF. For the CDR3, the DNA is TGTACCAGCAACAGGGGGCTTAGGGGCCATTCACCCCTCCACTTT.

Notes on this clonotype: A read error is possible here, since a much larger clone lies one base away. V gene TRBV7-2 combines with J gene TRBJ2-7; D possibly matches TRBD1 or TRBD2 (5 bases each). Germline V lookup: CDR1 SGHTA, CDR2 FQGNSA. The CDR3 spans 14 residues. Trimming cost V 0 bases and J 6 bases, with 12 bases left between them. This CDR3 reads CASSLALAGSEQYF. DNA for the CDR3: TGTGCCAGCAGCTTAGCGCTTGCAGGGAGCGAGCAGTACTTC.

The rearrangement uses TRBV5-1 and TRBJ2-7, with D possibly matching TRBD1 (6 bases). The CDR3 is 15 amino acids. Germline CDR1 is SGHRS and CDR2 is YFSETQ. Trimming stripped 0 bases from V and 6 bases from J, with 16 bases between. For the CDR3, the DNA is TGCGCCAGCAGCTTGGTGCGACAGGCTAGTGCCGAGCAGTACTTC. Encoded protein: CASSLVRQASAEQYF. Full variable domain (missing parts from reference TRBV5-1 and TRBJ2-7): KAGVTQTPRYLIKTRGQQVTLSCSPISGHRSVSWYQQTPGQGLQFLFEYFSETQRNKGNFPGRFSGRQFSNSRSEMNVSTLELGDSALYLCASSLVRQASAEQYFGPGTRLTVT.

The chain combines TRBV4-3 with TRBJ1-5, with unresolved D. Trimming pared 1 base from V and 5 bases from J, leaving 12 bases between. CDR1 LGHNA and CDR2 YSLEER come from the germline V gene. The CDR3 has 15 residues. CDR3 sequence (DNA): TGCGCCAGCAGCCAAGGGCCCCATTTGGATCAGCCCCAGCATTTT. The encoded protein is CASSQGPHLDQPQHF.

This clonotype occurred many times. The V gene is TRBV2, the J gene TRBJ2-3; D is perhaps TRBD1 or TRBD2 (5 bases each). Trimming pared 10 bases from V and 2 bases from J, leaving 13 bases between. Germline CDR1 reads SNHLY; CDR2 reads FYNNEI. The CDR3 contains 13 residues. The CDR3 region is CATQGPYTDTQYF. The CDR3 DNA reads TGTGCCACCCAGGGACCCTACACAGATACGCAGTATTTT.

V usage is TRBV30 and J usage is TRBJ1-2; D may be TRBD1 (5 bases). Trimming removed 4 bases at V and 4 bases at J, with 19 bases between. The CDR3 sequence is 15 residues long. CDR1 is GTSNPN and CDR2 is SVGIG in the germline V gene (reference sequence). The CDR3 region is CAWIETPGVGYGYTF. CDR3 nucleotide sequence: TGTGCCTGGATCGAGACTCCGGGGGTGGGCTATGGCTACACCTTC. Complete variable domain (other parts from reference TRBV30 and TRBJ1-2): SQTIHQWPATLVQPVGSPLSLECTVEGTSNPNLYWYRQAAGRGLQLLFYSVGIGQISSEVPQNLSASRPQDRQFILSSKKLLLSDSGFYLCAWIETPGVGYGYTFGSGTRLTVV.

The sample holds many counts of this clonotype. This sequence joins TRBV9 and TRBJ2-7; D gene ambiguous. The CDR3 sequence is 13 residues long. V was clipped by 0 bases and J by 3 bases, with 7 bases between them. Germline CDR1 and CDR2: SGDLS and YYNGEE. The CDR3 sequence is CASSVDQSYEQYF. In DNA, the CDR3 is TGTGCCAGCAGCGTAGATCAGAGCTACGAGCAGTACTTC.

The chain employs TRBV7-3 and TRBJ2-7; the match to TRBD1 covers 12 bases. The CDR3 loop spans 15 amino acids. Germline values: CDR1 SGHTA, CDR2 FQGTGA. The trim removed 4 bases at V and 6 bases at J, leaving 7 bases unmatched. This CDR3 is CASSSLGTGGSEQYF. CDR3 sequence (DNA): TGTGCCAGCAGCTCTTTAGGGACAGGGGGCAGCGAGCAGTACTTC.

The chain employs TRBV12-3 or TRBV12-4 and TRBJ1-2; maybe TRBD1 (6 bases). The V and J ends lost 6 bases and 3 bases respectively, with 11 bases between them. CDR3 size: 13 residues. The CDR3 sequence is CASRFGGYYGYTF. The CDR3 bases are TGTGCCAGCAGGTTTGGGGGCTACTATGGCTACACCTTC.